This TCR beta chain was recorded in a study of blood T cell repertoires in COVID-19. Turning to the study itself: The analysed material was cDNA or gDNA that came from T cells, B-cell-depleted T cells, or PBMCs.

Seattle patients were enrolled during active infection and followed longitudinally. This CDR3 has 14 residues. After removal of 3 bases from V and 6 bases from J, the junction contained 4 bases not matched to a gene. Germline lookup yields CDR1 SGDLS and CDR2 YYNGEE. In the original workflow: Amplification with reference gene primers provided the estimates of nucleated cell counts. The protocol was immunoSEQ multiplex PCR, while the TCRdb copy is restricted to in-frame clones and leaves out a portion. D and trimming come from the DNA, and the V and J calls and clone size come from that table. The data hold fewer than 300,000 clones, with roughly nine tenths observed a single time.

This TCR derives from a woman in her twenties or thirties with COVID-19, enrolled during active disease. This chain joins TRBV9 and TRBJ2-1; 9 bases align to TRBD2. The sequencing sample was made of peripheral blood. As DNA, the CDR3 is TGTGCCAGCAGCGGTAGCGGGAGCTCCAATGAGCAGTTCTTC. As protein: CASSGSGSSNEQFF.